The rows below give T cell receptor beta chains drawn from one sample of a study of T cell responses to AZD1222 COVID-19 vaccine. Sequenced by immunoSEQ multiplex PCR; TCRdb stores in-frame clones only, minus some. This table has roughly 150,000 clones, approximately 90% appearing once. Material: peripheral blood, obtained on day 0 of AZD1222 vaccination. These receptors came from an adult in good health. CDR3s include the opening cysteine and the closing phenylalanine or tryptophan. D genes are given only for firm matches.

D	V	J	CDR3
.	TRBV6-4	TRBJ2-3	CASSISGGDTQYF
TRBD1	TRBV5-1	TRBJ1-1	CASSMDQRGQGNTEAFF
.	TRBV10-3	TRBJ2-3	CAISDLVSTDTQYF
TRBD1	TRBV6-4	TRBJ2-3	CASRAGQGGTDTQYF
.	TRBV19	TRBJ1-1	CASSIGRLAEAFF
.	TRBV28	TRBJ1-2	CAVQSPRNYGYTF
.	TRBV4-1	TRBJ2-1	CASSQDLLEKGNEQFF
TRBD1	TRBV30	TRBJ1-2	CACTGAGGYTF
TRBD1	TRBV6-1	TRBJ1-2	CASSENGQGLRGYTF
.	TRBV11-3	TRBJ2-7	CASSIGALSSYEQYF
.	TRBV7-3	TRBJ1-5	CASSLEPGTPGPYSSRQPQHF
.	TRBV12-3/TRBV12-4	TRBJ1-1	CASSLITNTEAFF
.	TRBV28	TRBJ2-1	CASSSLARNEQFF
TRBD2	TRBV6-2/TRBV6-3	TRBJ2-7	CASSYGTAIWTSGNLSYEQYF
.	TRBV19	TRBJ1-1	CASSPLRGVRNTEAFF
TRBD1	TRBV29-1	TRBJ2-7	CSVGQGNYEQYF
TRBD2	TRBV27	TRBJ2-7	CASSSRLAGDSEQYF
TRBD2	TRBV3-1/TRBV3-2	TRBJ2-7	CASSQDVTGGRREQYF
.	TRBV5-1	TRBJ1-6	CASSFYPPDRTLSPLHF
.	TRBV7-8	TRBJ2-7	CASSHSTGLDYEQYF
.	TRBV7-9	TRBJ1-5	CASSGDSNQPQHF
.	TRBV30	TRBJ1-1	CAWNRDLNTEAFF
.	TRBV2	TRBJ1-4	CASRLEGEKLFF
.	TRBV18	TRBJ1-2	CASSFKLPDGGGFGYTF
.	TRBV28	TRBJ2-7	CASSSPPSYEQYF
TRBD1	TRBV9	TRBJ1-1	CASNFQGGGEAFF
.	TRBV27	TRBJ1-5	CASSQLKGGQPQHF
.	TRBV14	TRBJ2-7	CASSPRGNPEQYF
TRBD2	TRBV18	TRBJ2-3	CASSPGTSGTAADTQYF
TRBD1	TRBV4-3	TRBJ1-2	CASSQERQGVDYGYTF
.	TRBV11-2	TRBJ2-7	CASSPNYEQYF
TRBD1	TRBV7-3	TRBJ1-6	CASSLGGTGYNSPLHF
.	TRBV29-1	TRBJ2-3	CSANSQGGTDTQYF
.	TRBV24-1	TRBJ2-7	CATSAPGFGEQYF
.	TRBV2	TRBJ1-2	CASSSHYGYTF
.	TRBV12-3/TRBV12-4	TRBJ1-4	CASSASQGLFF
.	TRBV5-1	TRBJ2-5	CASSSALWETQYF
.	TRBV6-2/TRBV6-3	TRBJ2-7	CASSYFRDLYEQYF
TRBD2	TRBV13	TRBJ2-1	CASSPVSGSSYNEQFF
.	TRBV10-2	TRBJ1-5	CASKEGGQPQHF
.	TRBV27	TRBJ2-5	CASSLYNSETQYF
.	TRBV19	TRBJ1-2	CASSIILTGKEVGYTF
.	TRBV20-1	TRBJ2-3	CSASYSTDTQYF
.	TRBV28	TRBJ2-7	CASSGTPLYEQYF
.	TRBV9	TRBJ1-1	CASSVVRAGNTEAFF
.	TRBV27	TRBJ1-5	CASSFTSYNQPQHF
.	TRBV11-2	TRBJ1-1	CASSLGAGMNTEAFF
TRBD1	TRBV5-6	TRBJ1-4	CASSPGTAFNEKLFF
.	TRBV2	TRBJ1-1	CASDRVMAVGTEAFF
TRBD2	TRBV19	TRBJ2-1	CASSTSGKGEQFF
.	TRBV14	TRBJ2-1	CASSEVPGGGQFF
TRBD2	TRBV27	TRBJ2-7	CASSSRRWTSGSYEQYF
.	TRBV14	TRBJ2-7	CASSQDLAYEQYF
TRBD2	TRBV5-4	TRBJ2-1	CASSPGGDLSSYNEQFF
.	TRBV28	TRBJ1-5	CASSLLSGHLDSNQPQHF